This T cell receptor beta chain emerged from a study of shared clonotypes between healthy human individuals. Study-wide results and caveats: Sorted-subset samples were not fully sequenced, rarefaction indicated. Sequencing depth was a factor that was expected to affect clonotype sharing among donors.

The germline gives CDR1 MRHNA, CDR2 SNTAGT. Germline trimming cut 4 bases from V and 0 bases from J; bases unmatched to any gene: 6. CDR3 size: 16 residues. Measured with immunoSEQ multiplex PCR; TCRdb has only the in-frame clones, and not every one. The data show around 2.5 million clones, 93% seen once. A remark on this clone: Its target is not known.

Sequencing input: naive CD4+ T cells from PBMCs. Subset denoted: CD45RA+ positively selected. The source of this sequence is a young man in good health. Some clones in this sample may be carry-over from other donors' samples. V and J are TRBV6-4 and TRBJ2-1; 7 nucleotides align to TRBD2. The CDR3 is CASSVLAGSSYNEQFF. The CDR3 DNA is TGTGCCAGCAGTGTGTTAGCGGGCAGCTCCTACAATGAGCAGTTCTTC.